This T cell receptor beta chain was observed in a study of CD8 T cells in ankylosing spondylitis. TCRdb passed the 5' RACE reads through MiXCR, listing each CDR3 protein once. The table shows 350,000 to 450,000 distinct CDR3 sequences, with roughly 26% occurring only once. Study-level points and caveats: Roughly eight highly homologous variants formed a TCR beta motif that appeared characteristic of ankylosing spondylitis blood. According to the report, clones linked to the disease were significantly enriched in matched synovial fluid samples taken from ankylosing spondylitis patients.

The CDR3 has 15 amino acids. Germline values: CDR1 MNHEY, CDR2 SVGEGT. V lost 6 bases and J lost 7, with 19 bases in between. A few counts support this clonotype. Its antigen is currently unknown. The sequence was collected from a male donor with ankylosing spondylitis. This chain uses TRBV6-2 or TRBV6-3 with TRBJ1-5; weak D call: TRBD1 (5 bases). The sequenced sample was blood, either unsorted or a sorted T cell fraction (not recorded which). Written as DNA, the CDR3 is TGTGCCAGCAGCTCACCTGGGACCTGGGGACAGCCCCAGCATTTT. It is translated as CASSSPGTWGQPQHF.